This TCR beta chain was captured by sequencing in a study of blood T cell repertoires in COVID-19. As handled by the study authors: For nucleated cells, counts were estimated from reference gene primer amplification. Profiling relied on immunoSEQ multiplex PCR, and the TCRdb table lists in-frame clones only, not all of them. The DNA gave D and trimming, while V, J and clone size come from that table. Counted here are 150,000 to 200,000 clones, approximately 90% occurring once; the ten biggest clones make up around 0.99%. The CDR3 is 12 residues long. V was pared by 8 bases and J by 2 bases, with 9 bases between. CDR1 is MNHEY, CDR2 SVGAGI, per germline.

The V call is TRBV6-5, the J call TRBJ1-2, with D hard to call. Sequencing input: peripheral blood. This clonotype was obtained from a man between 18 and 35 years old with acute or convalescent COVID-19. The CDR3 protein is CASGQINYGYTF. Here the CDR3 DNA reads TGTGCCAGCGGCCAGATCAACTATGGCTACACCTTC.